The 11 T cell receptor beta chains presented below share a single source sample, sequenced in a study of cytomegalovirus exposure and HLA in healthy donors. The PCR used 60 Vbeta and 13 Jbeta primers. Measured with immunoSEQ multiplex PCR; TCRdb has only the in-frame clones, and not every one. The sample lists some 130,000 clones; 80% were seen once. Specimen: PBMCs. The receptors were sampled from a male donor in good health and CMV-seronegative.

The chain joins TRBV5-6 to TRBJ1-2; 9 bases match TRBD1. V lost 3 bases to trimming and J lost 4 bases; unmatched junction nucleotides: 13. The CDR3 has 17 amino acids. The V gene's germline CDR1 is SGHDT and CDR2 YYEEEE. CDR3 bases: TGTGCCAGCAGCTCCTTGGTGACAGGGGGATTGGTCTATGGCTACACCTTC. Its protein product is CASSSLVTGGLVYGYTF.

The rearrangement uses TRBV10-3 and TRBJ2-3, with 7 bases identical to TRBD2. V shed 0 bases, J shed 0 bases, and the junction held 9 bases outside the gene matches. The CDR3 length is 18 residues. In germline, CDR1 is ENHRY, CDR2 SYGVKD. This CDR3 is CAISESPGGFGSTDTQYF. The CDR3 nucleotides are TGTGCCATCAGTGAGTCGCCGGGAGGATTCGGTAGCACAGATACGCAGTATTTT.

V is TRBV19 and J is TRBJ2-3, with D maybe TRBD2 (5 bases). There are 14 residues in the CDR3. Trimming left V 1 base short and J 5 bases short, with 10 bases between. The V gene's germline CDR1 is LNHDA and CDR2 SQIVND (reference sequence). CDR3 bases: TGTGCCAGTAGTATAGGGGTTGAGGGAGATACGCAGTATTTT. It translates to CASSIGVEGDTQYF.

The chain links TRBV6-1 to TRBJ1-1, with D unresolved. The V end lost 5 bases, the J end lost 7 bases, and 14 bases lay between the germline ends. The CDR3 runs to 13 residues. Germline values: CDR1 MNHNS, CDR2 SASEGT. Here the CDR3 DNA reads TGTGCCAGCAGTTCTCTCAGAGGTGGTGAAGCTTTCTTT. Translating gives CASSSLRGGEAFF.

The J gene is TRBJ1-5, the V gene TRBV19, with D possibly matching TRBD1 (5 bases). The CDR3 loop spans 16 amino acids. V lost 4 bases, J lost 5 bases, and 18 bases lay in between. Looked up from germline, CDR1 is LNHDA and CDR2 is SQIVND (reference sequence). For the CDR3, the DNA is TGTGCCAGTAGTACCCGAGGAGGGGTTAAAGATCAGCCCCAGCATTTT. The encoded protein is CASSTRGGVKDQPQHF.

This chain uses TRBV27 with TRBJ2-2; D gene ambiguous. Trimming removed 5 bases at V and 3 bases at J, with 10 bases between. In germline, CDR1 is MNHEY, CDR2 SMNVEV (reference sequence). The length of the CDR3 is 14 residues. The CDR3 sequence: CASSGRKDTGELFF. DNA of the CDR3: TGTGCCAGCAGTGGGCGAAAGGACACCGGGGAGCTGTTTTTT.

The chain uses TRBV9 and TRBJ2-5; perhaps TRBD1 as D (6 bases). Trimming took 3 bases from V and 5 from J, leaving 14 bases between them. This CDR3 is built from 14 residues. Germline lookup yields CDR1 SGDLS and CDR2 YYNGEE. The CDR3 protein is CASSARPGVETQYF. CDR3 bases: TGTGCCAGCAGCGCCCGTCCAGGGGTGGAGACCCAGTACTTC.

The V call is TRBV6-1, the J call TRBJ1-2, with D possibly matching TRBD1 (6 bases). CDR1 is MNHNS, CDR2 SASEGT, per germline. The V gene lost 10 bases and the J gene lost 2 bases, with 11 bases spanning the gap. The CDR3 is 12 amino acids. The DNA for the CDR3 is TGTGCCACCGACAGGTCCAACTATGGCTACACCTTC. Amino acid sequence: CATDRSNYGYTF.

This chain connects TRBV29-1 to TRBJ1-2, with 8 nucleotides matching TRBD1. Germline V gene lookup returns CDR1 SQVTM and CDR2 ANQGSEA. V lost 6 bases, J lost 8 bases, and 8 bases stayed unmatched. The CDR3 contains 12 residues. The CDR3 protein is CSVLTGEGGYTF. The CDR3 DNA follows: TGCAGCGTCCTGACAGGGGAGGGCGGCTACACCTTC.

This chain joins TRBV29-1 and TRBJ1-1; 8 nucleotides line up with TRBD1. CDR1 is SQVTM, CDR2 ANQGSEA, per germline. Losses at the gene ends were 7 bases for V and 7 bases for J; bases not matched to a gene: 11. The CDR3 covers 13 residues. CDR3 nucleotides: TGCAGCGGGCGGGACTCCGGGACAGGTGAAGCTTTCTTT. Translation gives CSGRDSGTGEAFF.

This chain connects TRBV5-8 to TRBJ2-7; 9 positions agree with TRBD1. The germline V gene encodes CDR1 SGHTS and CDR2 YDEGEE. The CDR3 is 15 amino acids. Trimming took 2 bases from V and 3 from J; bases not matched to a gene: 6. This CDR3 reads CASSLRTGEVYEQYF. CDR3 sequence (DNA): TGTGCCAGCAGCTTAAGGACAGGGGAGGTCTACGAGCAGTACTTC.